The clone carrying this TCR beta chain was observed many times. What it binds is not known. The sample originates from a study of response to subunit inactivated influenza vaccine. Germline CDR1 is LGHNA and CDR2 is YNFKEQ. Trimming pared 0 bases from V and 4 bases from J, leaving 16 bases between. The CDR3 is made up of 17 amino acids. Study-level points and caveats: Few new T cells, the authors suggested, are recruited by each seasonal influenza vaccination.

TCRdb analysed the RT-PCR reads with MiXCR anew, one entry per CDR3 protein. The sample has 550,000 to 650,000 distinct CDR3 sequences, 12% seen once. This receptor was obtained from a man aged 45-60 years who received an inactivated influenza vaccine. The sequences come from PBMCs from blood, collected on the day of vaccination. The chain employs TRBV4-2 and TRBJ2-1, with a possible D match to TRBD2 (6 bases). CDR3: CASSQEQGLFPYNEQFF. The CDR3 DNA reads as TGTGCCAGCAGCCAAGAGCAGGGACTCTTCCCATACAATGAGCAGTTCTTC.